The clone carrying this T cell receptor (beta chain) occurred a few times. Its antigen is currently unknown. The authors reverse transcribed all of the isolated RNA, so sequencing captured expressed TCRB transcripts. Sequenced by immunoSEQ multiplex PCR; TCRdb stores in-frame clones only, minus some. Among hundreds of thousands of clones listed, roughly 15% were seen once. Germline CDR1 SGHTA, CDR2 FQGNSA. V was shortened by 4 bases and J by 0 bases, with 19 bases between the two germline ends. The CDR3 loop spans 17 amino acids. The sample is drawn from a study of beta chain features in type 1 diabetes. Broader study findings: Shorter TCRB CDR3s, moderately but significantly so, were found in Type 1 diabetes patients in all four CD4+ subsets.

Sequences were obtained from naive CD4+ T cells from blood. This receptor was identified in a man between 18 and 29 years old with type 1 diabetes. The chain joins TRBV7-2 to TRBJ2-7, with TRBD2 as a possible D gene (6 bases). This chain's CDR3 is CASSSLPGRGSSYEQYF. As DNA, the CDR3 is TGTGCCAGCAGCTCCCTACCGGGACGGGGGAGCTCCTACGAGCAGTACTTC.